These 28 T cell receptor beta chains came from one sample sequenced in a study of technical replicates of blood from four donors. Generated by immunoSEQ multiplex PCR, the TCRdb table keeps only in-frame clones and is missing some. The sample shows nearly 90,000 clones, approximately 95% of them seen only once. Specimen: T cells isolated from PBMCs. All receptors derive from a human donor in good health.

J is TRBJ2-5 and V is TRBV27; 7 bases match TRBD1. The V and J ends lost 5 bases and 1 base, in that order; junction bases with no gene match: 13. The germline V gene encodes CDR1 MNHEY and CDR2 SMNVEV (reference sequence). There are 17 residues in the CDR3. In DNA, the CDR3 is TGTGCCAGCAGTCCTTGGACTGACAGGGTGGCCCAAGAGACCCAGTACTTC. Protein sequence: CASSPWTDRVAQETQYF.

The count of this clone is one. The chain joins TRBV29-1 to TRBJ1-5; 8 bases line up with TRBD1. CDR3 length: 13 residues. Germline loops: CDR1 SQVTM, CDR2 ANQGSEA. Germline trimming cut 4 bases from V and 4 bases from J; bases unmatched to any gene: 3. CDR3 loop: CSVGGQGNQPQHF. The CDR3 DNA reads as TGCAGCGTTGGAGGACAGGGAAATCAGCCCCAGCATTTT.

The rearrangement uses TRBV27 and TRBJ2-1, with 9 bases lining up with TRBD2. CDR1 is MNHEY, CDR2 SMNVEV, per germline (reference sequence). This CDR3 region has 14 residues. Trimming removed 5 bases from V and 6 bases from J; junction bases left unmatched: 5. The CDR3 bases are TGTGCCAGCAGTCCCGGACTAGCGCCCAATGAGCAGTTCTTC. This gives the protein CASSPGLAPNEQFF.

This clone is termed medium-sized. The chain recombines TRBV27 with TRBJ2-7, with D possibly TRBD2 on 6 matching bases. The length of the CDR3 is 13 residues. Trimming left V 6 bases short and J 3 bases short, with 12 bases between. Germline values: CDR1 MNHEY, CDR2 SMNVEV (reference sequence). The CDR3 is CASSGGDGYEQYF. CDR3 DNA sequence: TGTGCCAGCAGCGGGGGAGACGGCTACGAGCAGTACTTC.

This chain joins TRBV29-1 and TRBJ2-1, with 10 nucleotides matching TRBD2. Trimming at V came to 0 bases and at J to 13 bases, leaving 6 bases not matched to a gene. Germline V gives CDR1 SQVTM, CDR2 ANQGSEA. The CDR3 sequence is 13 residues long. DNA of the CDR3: TGCAGCGTTGAAGACGGACTAGCGGATTCACAGTTCTTC. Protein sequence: CSVEDGLADSQFF.

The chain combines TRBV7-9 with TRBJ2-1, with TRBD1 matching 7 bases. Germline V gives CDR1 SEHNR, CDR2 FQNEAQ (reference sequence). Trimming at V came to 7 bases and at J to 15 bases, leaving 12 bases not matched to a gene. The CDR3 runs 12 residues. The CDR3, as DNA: TGTGCCAGCACCCAGGGCGACAGGGCTGGGTTCTTC. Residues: CASTQGDRAGFF.

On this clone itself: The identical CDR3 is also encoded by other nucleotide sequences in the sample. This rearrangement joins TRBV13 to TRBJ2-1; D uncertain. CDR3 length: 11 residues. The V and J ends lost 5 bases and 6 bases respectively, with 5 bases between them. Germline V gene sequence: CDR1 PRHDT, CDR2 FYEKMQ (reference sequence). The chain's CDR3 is CASSPSNEQFF. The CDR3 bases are TGTGCCAGCAGCCCGAGCAATGAGCAGTTCTTC.

CDR3 residues: CASSGTGGRVNTEAFF. CDR3 nucleotides: TGTGCCAGCAGCGGGACAGGGGGTCGGGTGAACACTGAAGCTTTCTTT. The chain joins TRBV9 to TRBJ1-1; TRBD1 aligns across 10 bases. The germline gives CDR1 SGDLS, CDR2 YYNGEE. The J segment lost 0 bases and the V segment lost 3 bases, leaving 5 bases of the junction unmatched. The CDR3 totals 16 residues. Complete variable domain (other parts from reference TRBV9 and TRBJ1-1): DSGVTQTPKHLITATGQRVTLRCSPRSGDLSVYWYQQSLDQGLQFLIQYYNGEERAKGNILERFSAQQFPDLHSELNLSSLELGDSALYFCASSGTGGRVNTEAFFGQGTRLTVV.

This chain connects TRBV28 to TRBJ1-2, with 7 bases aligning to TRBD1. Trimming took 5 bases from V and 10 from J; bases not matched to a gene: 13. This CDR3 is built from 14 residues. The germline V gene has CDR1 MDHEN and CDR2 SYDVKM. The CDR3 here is CASSQENTGESYTF. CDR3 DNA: TGTGCCAGCAGTCAGGAAAATACAGGGGAATCCTACACCTTC.

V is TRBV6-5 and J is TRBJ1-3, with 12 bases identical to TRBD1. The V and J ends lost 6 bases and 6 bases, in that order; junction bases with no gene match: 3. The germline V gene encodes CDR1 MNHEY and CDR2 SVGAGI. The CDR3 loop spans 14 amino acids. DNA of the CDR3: TGTGCCAGCAGCCGGGGACAGGGGGCAAACACCATATATTTT. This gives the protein CASSRGQGANTIYF.

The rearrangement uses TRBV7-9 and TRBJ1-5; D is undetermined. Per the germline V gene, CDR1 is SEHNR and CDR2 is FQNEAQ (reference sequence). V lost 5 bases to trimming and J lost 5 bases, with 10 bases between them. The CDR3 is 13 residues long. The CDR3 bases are TGTGCCAGCAGCCCACATCCCGATCAGCCCCAGCATTTT. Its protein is CASSPHPDQPQHF. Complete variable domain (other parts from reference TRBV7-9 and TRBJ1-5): DTGVSQNPRHKITKRGQNVTFRCDPISEHNRLYWYRQTLGQGPEFLTYFQNEAQLEKSRLLSDRFSAERPKGSFSTLEIQRTEQGDSAMYLCASSPHPDQPQHFGDGTRLSIL.

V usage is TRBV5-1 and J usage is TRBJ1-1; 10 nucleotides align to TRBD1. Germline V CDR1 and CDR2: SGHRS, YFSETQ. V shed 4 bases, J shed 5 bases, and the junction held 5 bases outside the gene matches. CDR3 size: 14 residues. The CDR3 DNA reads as TGCGCCAGCAGCCCTCCGGGACAGGGGACTGAAGCTTTCTTT. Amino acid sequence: CASSPPGQGTEAFF.

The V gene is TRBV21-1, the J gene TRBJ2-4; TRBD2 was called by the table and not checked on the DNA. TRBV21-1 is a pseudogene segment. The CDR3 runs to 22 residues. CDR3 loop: CASSNSRLSAWVAGRRKNIQYF. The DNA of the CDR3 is TGTGCCAGCAGCAATAGTCGCCTATCCGCGTGGGTAGCGGGCCGACGGAAAAACATTCAGTACTTC.

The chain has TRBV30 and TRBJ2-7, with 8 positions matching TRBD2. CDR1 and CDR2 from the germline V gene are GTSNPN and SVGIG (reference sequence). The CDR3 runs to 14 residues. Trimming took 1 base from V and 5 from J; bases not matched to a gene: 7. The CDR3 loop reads CAWSAIAGWDEQYF. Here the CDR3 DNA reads TGTGCCTGGAGTGCAATAGCGGGATGGGACGAGCAGTACTTC.

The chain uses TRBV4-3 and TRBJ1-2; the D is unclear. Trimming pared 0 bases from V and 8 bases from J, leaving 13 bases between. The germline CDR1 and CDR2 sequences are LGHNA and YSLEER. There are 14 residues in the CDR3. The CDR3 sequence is CASSQDIVNAGYTF. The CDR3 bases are TGCGCCAGCAGCCAAGATATAGTCAATGCGGGCTACACCTTC.

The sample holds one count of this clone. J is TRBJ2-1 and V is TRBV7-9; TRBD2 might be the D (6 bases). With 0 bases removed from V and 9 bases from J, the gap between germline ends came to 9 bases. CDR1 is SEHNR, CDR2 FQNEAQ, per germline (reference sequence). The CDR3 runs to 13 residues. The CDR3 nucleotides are TGTGCCAGCAGCTTAGCGCGGGGCAGTGAGCAGTTCTTC. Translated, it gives CASSLARGSEQFF. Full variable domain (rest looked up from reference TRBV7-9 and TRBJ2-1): DTGVSQNPRHKITKRGQNVTFRCDPISEHNRLYWYRQTLGQGPEFLTYFQNEAQLEKSRLLSDRFSAERPKGSFSTLEIQRTEQGDSAMYLCASSLARGSEQFFGPGTRLTVL.

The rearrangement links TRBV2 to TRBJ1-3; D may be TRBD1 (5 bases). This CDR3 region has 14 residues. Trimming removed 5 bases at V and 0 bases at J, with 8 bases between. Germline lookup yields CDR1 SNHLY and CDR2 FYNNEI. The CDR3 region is CASSSGFSGNTIYF. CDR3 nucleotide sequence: TGTGCCAGCAGTTCAGGGTTCTCTGGAAACACCATATATTTT.

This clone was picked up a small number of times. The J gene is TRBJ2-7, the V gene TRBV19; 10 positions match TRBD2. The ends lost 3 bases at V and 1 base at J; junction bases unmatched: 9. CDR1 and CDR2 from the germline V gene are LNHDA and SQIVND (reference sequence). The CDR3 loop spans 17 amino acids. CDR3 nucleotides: TGTGCCAGTAGTATGCTAGCGGGAGCAGCGGAGTCCTACGAGCAGTACTTC. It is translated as CASSMLAGAAESYEQYF.

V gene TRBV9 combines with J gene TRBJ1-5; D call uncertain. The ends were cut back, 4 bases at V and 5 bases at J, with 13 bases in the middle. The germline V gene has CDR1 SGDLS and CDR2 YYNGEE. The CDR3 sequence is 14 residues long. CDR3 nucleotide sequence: TGTGCCAGCAGCCAGACACTTACGTATCAGCCCCAGCATTTT. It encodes CASSQTLTYQPQHF.

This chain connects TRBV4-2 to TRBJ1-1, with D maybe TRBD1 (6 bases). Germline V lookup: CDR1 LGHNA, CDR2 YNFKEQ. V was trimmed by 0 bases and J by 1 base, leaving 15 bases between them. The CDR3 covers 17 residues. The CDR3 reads CASSQELFGQRNTEAFF. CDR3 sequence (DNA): TGTGCCAGCAGCCAAGAATTGTTCGGACAGAGGAACACTGAAGCTTTCTTT.

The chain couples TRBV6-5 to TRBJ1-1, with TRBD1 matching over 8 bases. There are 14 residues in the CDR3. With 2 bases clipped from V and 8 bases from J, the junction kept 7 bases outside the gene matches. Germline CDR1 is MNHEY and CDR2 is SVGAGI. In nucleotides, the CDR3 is TGTGCCAGCAGTTACCTTCCGGGACAGGCGGAAGCTTTCTTT. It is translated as CASSYLPGQAEAFF.

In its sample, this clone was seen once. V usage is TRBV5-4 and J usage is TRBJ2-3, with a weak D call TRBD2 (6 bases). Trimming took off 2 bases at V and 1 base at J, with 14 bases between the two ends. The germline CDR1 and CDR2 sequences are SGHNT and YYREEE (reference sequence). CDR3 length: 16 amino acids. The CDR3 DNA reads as TGTGCCAGCAGCTTCCCCCGGGACTCCGGCACAGATACGCAGTATTTT. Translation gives CASSFPRDSGTDTQYF.

CDR3 nucleotides: TGTGCCGGAGGTATGCTAGGGGCCAACGTCCTGACTTTC. Encoded protein: CAGGMLGANVLTF. The chain employs TRBV2 and TRBJ2-6; TRBD2 is a possible D gene (5 bases). The CDR3 contains 13 residues. Germline values: CDR1 SNHLY, CDR2 FYNNEI. The ends were cut back, 11 bases at V and 4 bases at J, with 12 bases in the middle. The whole variable domain, filled in from reference TRBV2 and TRBJ2-6, reads EPEVTQTPSHQVTQMGQEVILRCVPISNHLYFYWYRQILGQKVEFLVSFYNNEISEKSEIFDDQFSVERPDGSNFTLKIRSTKLEDSAMYFCAGGMLGANVLTFGAGSRLTVL.

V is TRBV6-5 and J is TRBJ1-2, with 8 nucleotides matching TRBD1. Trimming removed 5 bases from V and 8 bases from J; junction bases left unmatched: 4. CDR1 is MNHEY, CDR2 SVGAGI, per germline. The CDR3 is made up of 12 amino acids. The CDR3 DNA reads TGTGCCAGCAGTAAGGGACAGGCCGGCTACACCTTC. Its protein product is CASSKGQAGYTF.

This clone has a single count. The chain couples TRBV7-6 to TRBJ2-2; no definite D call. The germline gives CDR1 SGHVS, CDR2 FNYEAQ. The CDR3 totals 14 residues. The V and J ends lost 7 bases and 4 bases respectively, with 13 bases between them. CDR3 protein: CASIQRPGTGELFF. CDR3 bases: TGTGCCAGCATCCAGAGGCCGGGCACCGGGGAGCTGTTTTTT. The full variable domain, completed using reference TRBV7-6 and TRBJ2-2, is GAGVSQSPRYKVTKRGQDVALRCDPISGHVSLYWYRQALGQGPEFLTYFNYEAQQDKSGLPNDRFSAERPEGSISTLTIQRTEQRDSAMYRCASIQRPGTGELFFGEGSRLTVL.

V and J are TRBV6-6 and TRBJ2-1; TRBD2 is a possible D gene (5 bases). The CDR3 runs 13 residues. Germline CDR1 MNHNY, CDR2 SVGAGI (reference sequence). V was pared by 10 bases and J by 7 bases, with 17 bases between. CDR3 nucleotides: TGTGCCACCTGCCTAGCCCCTGGAAATGAGCAGTTCTTC. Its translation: CATCLAPGNEQFF.

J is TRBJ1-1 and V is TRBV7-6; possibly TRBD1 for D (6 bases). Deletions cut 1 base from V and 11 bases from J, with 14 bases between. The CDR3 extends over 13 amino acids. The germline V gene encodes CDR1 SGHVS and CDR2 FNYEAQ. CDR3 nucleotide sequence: TGTGCCAGCAGCTTAGTGGGGGGGGCCGTGGCTTTCTTT. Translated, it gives CASSLVGGAVAFF.

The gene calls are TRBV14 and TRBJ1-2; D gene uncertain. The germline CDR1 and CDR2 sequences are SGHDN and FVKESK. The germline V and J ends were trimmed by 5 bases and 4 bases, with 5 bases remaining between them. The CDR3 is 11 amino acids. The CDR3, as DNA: TGTGCCAGCAGCTCTTTCTATGGCTACACCTTC. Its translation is CASSSFYGYTF.